This is a list of T cell receptor beta chains from one sample in a study of PD-1 blockade in classical Hodgkin lymphoma. Assay used: immunoSEQ multiplex PCR; TCRdb lists only in-frame clones, some missing. The sample shows roughly 140,000 clones, less than 80% of them seen only once. The source material was peripheral blood mononuclear cells (PBMCs), sampled before the second cycle of nivolumab. Receptors were obtained from a human donor with classical Hodgkin lymphoma. CDR3s include the opening cysteine and the closing phenylalanine or tryptophan. A D gene is named only where the DNA matches it firmly. Clone size, where shown, is once, few, many, or a class for clones that have expanded.

j_call | v_call | d_call | clone_size | cdr3_aa | cdr3_nt
TRBJ2-1 | TRBV5-6 | TRBD2 | - | CASSLVSGSGNEQFF | TGTGCCAGCAGCTTGGTTAGCGGGAGTGGTAATGAGCAGTTCTTC
TRBJ1-1 | TRBV19 | - | - | CASSRRMNTEAFF | TGTGCCAGTAGTCGCCGGATGAACACTGAAGCTTTCTTT
TRBJ1-2 | TRBV5-1 | - | once | CASSLAIGVNYGYTF | TGCGCCAGCAGCTTGGCCATTGGGGTAAACTATGGCTACACCTTC
TRBJ2-7 | TRBV29-1 | - | - | CSVEAGYEQYF | TGCAGCGTTGAAGCAGGCTACGAGCAGTACTTC
TRBJ1-4 | TRBV6-5 | TRBD1 | - | CASSYTGTAGEKLFF | TGTGCCAGCAGTTACACCGGGACAGCAGGCGAAAAACTGTTTTTT
TRBJ2-5 | TRBV7-2 | - | few | CASSLDRSGETQYF | TGTGCCAGCAGCTTAGACAGGTCCGGGGAGACCCAGTACTTC
TRBJ2-7 | TRBV2 | TRBD2 | - | CASRGPGLAPLSSYEQYF | TGTGCCAGCAGGGGGCCGGGACTAGCGCCTCTTAGCTCCTACGAGCAGTACTTC
TRBJ1-4 | TRBV9 | TRBD1 | - | CASSAGGLNEKLFF | TGTGCCAGCAGCGCAGGGGGCTTAAATGAAAAACTGTTTTTT
TRBJ1-5 | TRBV7-9 | - | - | CASSSRDSSNQPQHF | TGTGCCAGCAGCTCCCGGGACTCAAGCAATCAGCCCCAGCATTTT
TRBJ1-5 | TRBV27 | - | once | CASSPTRTFPQHF | TGTGCCAGCAGTCCCACCCGGACATTTCCCCAGCATTTT
TRBJ1-1 | TRBV29-1 | - | few | CSVRWALGTEAFF | TGCAGCGTTCGATGGGCCCTCGGCACTGAAGCTTTCTTT
TRBJ1-5 | TRBV18 | TRBD1 | - | CASSPGTDLNQPQHF | TGTGCCAGCTCACCCGGGACAGATCTTAATCAGCCCCAGCATTTT
TRBJ1-2 | TRBV5-1 | TRBD1 | - | CASSLLHWDRVNYGYTF | TGCGCCAGCAGCTTGCTGCACTGGGACAGGGTGAACTATGGCTACACCTTC
TRBJ2-3 | TRBV27 | - | - | CASSSPRGAGVSTDTQYF | TGTGCCAGCAGTTCTCCGAGGGGGGCGGGAGTTTCCACAGATACGCAGTATTTT
TRBJ2-2 | TRBV25-1 | - | - | CASSELGQGRTGELFF | TGTGCCAGCAGTGAATTAGGGCAGGGGAGAACCGGGGAGCTGTTTTTT
TRBJ1-1 | TRBV5-1 | - | - | CASSSFEMNTEAFF | TGCGCCAGCAGCTCGTTCGAAATGAACACTGAAGCTTTCTTT
TRBJ2-7 | TRBV5-6 | - | - | CASSLDYEQYF | TGTGCCAGCAGCTTGGATTACGAGCAGTACTTC
TRBJ2-1 | TRBV6-6 | TRBD2 | few | CASSDGTSGGNEQFF | TGTGCCAGCAGCGATGGGACTAGCGGGGGGAATGAGCAGTTCTTC
TRBJ2-5 | TRBV19 | - | - | CASSMESSGVGETQYF | TGTGCCAGTAGTATGGAGTCGTCGGGGGTCGGCGAGACCCAGTACTTC
TRBJ2-3 | TRBV30 | - | - | CGGSTSSTDTQYF | TGTGGGGGCTCTACTTCTAGCACAGATACGCAGTATTTT
TRBJ1-5 | TRBV10-3 | - | - | CAISQERDQPQHF | TGTGCCATCAGCCAGGAGAGAGATCAGCCCCAGCATTTT
TRBJ1-1 | TRBV6-5 | - | - | CASSYGTLNTEAFF | TGTGCCAGCAGTTACGGGACCCTGAACACTGAAGCTTTCTTT
TRBJ2-7 | TRBV5-6 | - | - | CASSLQVFLGRSYEQYF | TGTGCCAGCAGCTTGCAAGTGTTTCTGGGGAGGTCCTACGAGCAGTACTTC
TRBJ1-2 | TRBV5-5 | - | - | CASSLGPGAGGYTF | TGTGCCAGCAGCTTGGGCCCAGGGGCGGGAGGCTACACCTTC
TRBJ2-5 | TRBV19 | TRBD2 | - | CASSISSGGTQETQYF | TGTGCCAGTAGTATAAGTAGCGGGGGGACTCAAGAGACCCAGTACTTC
TRBJ2-3 | TRBV6-5 | - | - | CASRRTASTDTQYF | TGTGCCAGCAGGAGGACGGCTAGCACAGATACGCAGTATTTT
TRBJ1-1 | TRBV5-4 | - | - | CASSFPPTGINTEAFF | TGTGCCAGCAGCTTCCCCCCCACAGGGATTAACACTGAAGCTTTCTTT
TRBJ2-7 | TRBV5-1 | - | - | CASSQGDGSYEQYF | TGCGCCAGCAGCCAAGGGGACGGCTCCTACGAGCAGTACTTC
TRBJ2-5 | TRBV7-9 | TRBD1 | - | CASSHPGGGQETQYF | TGTGCCAGCAGCCACCCAGGGGGTGGGCAAGAGACCCAGTACTTC
TRBJ2-3 | TRBV6-5 | - | - | CASRSQGLTQYF | TGTGCCAGCAGATCACAGGGTCTCACGCAGTATTTT
TRBJ1-1 | TRBV6-4 | - | few | CASSVKGDTEAFF | TGTGCCAGCAGTGTGAAGGGCGACACTGAAGCTTTCTTT
TRBJ1-2 | TRBV5-1 | - | - | CASSLEGSGFYGYTF | TGCGCCAGCAGCTTGGAGGGATCGGGCTTCTATGGCTACACCTTC
TRBJ2-7 | TRBV6-5 | - | once | CASSWGPSYEQYF | TGTGCCAGCAGTTGGGGACCTTCCTACGAGCAGTACTTC
TRBJ1-2 | TRBV19 | TRBD1 | few | CASSPMDRDGGYTF | TGTGCCAGTAGTCCCATGGACAGGGATGGTGGCTACACCTTC
TRBJ1-2 | TRBV18 | TRBD1 | few | CASSLGQGGYTF | TGTGCCAGCTCACTCGGACAGGGTGGCTACACCTTC
TRBJ1-4 | TRBV28 | - | - | CASSTMDGKLFF | TGTGCCAGCAGTACAATGGACGGAAAACTGTTTTTT
TRBJ2-5 | TRBV10-3 | - | - | CAISDSNGRETQYF | TGTGCCATCAGTGACTCAAACGGACGGGAGACCCAGTACTTC
TRBJ2-3 | TRBV9 | - | - | CASSVVQGTDTQYF | TGTGCCAGCAGCGTAGTTCAGGGGACAGATACGCAGTATTTT
TRBJ1-6 | TRBV19 | TRBD1 | - | CASSMIGQGDSPLHF | TGTGCCAGTAGTATGATCGGACAGGGGGATTCACCCCTCCACTTT
TRBJ1-2 | TRBV6-1 | TRBD1 | once | CASSIPTGNGYGYTF | TGTGCCAGCAGCATCCCGACAGGGAACGGCTATGGCTACACCTTC
TRBJ1-2 | TRBV2 | - | few | CASRGARPSTRGYTF | TGTGCCAGCAGGGGTGCCCGGCCAAGTACTAGGGGCTACACCTTC
TRBJ1-1 | TRBV9 | - | - | CASSRYRDDTEAFF | TGTGCCAGCAGTCGATACAGGGACGACACTGAAGCTTTCTTT
TRBJ1-1 | TRBV2 | TRBD1 | - | CASSDRGGNTEAFF | TGTGCCAGCAGTGACAGGGGGGGGAACACTGAAGCTTTCTTT
TRBJ2-3 | TRBV5-4 | TRBD2 | - | CASSYGASGRTDTQYF | TGTGCCAGCAGCTACGGGGCTAGCGGTCGCACAGATACGCAGTATTTT